This TCR beta chain was identified during a study of blood T cell repertoires in COVID-19. The CDR3 covers 14 residues. Looked up from germline, CDR1 is MGHRA and CDR2 is YSYEKL. V gave up 0 bases and J gave up 4 bases, with 9 bases separating them. This clone was seen only a few times. In the original analysis: Estimation of nucleated cell counts was performed using reference gene primer amplification. Libraries were prepared by immunoSEQ multiplex PCR; TCRdb keeps only in-frame clonotypes and omits some of them. V and J calls and clone size follow that table, whereas D and trimming were derived from the DNA. The sample consists of approximately 300,000 clones, around 85% of them appearing once.

The clonotype originates from a woman between 25 and 40 years old who had been exposed to COVID-19. The J gene is TRBJ1-2, the V gene TRBV4-1, with a weak D call TRBD1 (5 bases). The sample consisted of PBMCs or T cells enriched from blood (not recorded which). This CDR3 is CASSQEQTVYGYTF. The CDR3 DNA reads as TGCGCCAGCAGCCAAGAACAGACAGTCTATGGCTACACCTTC.